This entry describes one TCR beta chain. Original processing methods: Amplification with reference gene primers provided the estimates of nucleated cell counts. TCRdb's copy holds only in-frame clones and misses some; the assay was immunoSEQ multiplex PCR. V and J calls and clone size are given by that table; D and trimming were obtained from the DNA. The table lists under 100,000 clones, about 82% of them singletons. The CDR3 is made up of 14 amino acids. CDR1 MNHEY and CDR2 SMNVEV come from the germline V gene (reference sequence). V was shortened by 5 bases and J by 7 bases, with 17 bases between the two germline ends. This entry belongs to a study of blood T cell repertoires in COVID-19. Study-wide context: Donors in the United States, Italy and Spain gave samples during acute or convalescent COVID-19. Sources were T cells, B-cell-depleted T cells, or PBMCs; the material itself was cDNA or gDNA.

The TCR originated in a woman aged 70 to 79 with active or convalescent COVID-19. The specimen sequenced was peripheral blood. The chain couples TRBV27 to TRBJ1-1, with TRBD1 as a possible D gene (5 bases). CDR3 sequence: CASSPSAGRSEAFF. The CDR3 DNA is TGTGCCAGCAGTCCATCCGCGGGGCGCAGTGAAGCTTTCTTT.